The 2 T cell receptor beta chains below come from one sample, sequenced in a study of blood T cell repertoires in COVID-19. Using immunoSEQ multiplex PCR, the repertoire was profiled, and TCRdb retains in-frame clones only, with some absent. The repertoire has 150,000 to 200,000 clones, 86% of them found once; the top ten carry approximately 11%. Sequenced input: peripheral blood. These receptors were taken from a woman in her sixties or seventies with COVID-19, enrolled during active disease.

The chain links TRBV10-3 to TRBJ2-7; 8 bases map to TRBD1. CDR1 and CDR2 from the germline V gene are ENHRY and SYGVKD. This CDR3 spans 12 amino acids. V lost 9 bases, J lost 3 bases, and 4 bases stayed unmatched. The CDR3 coding sequence is TGTGCCATATCGGACAGGGACTACGAGCAGTACTTC. Amino acids: CAISDRDYEQYF.

This clone was observed at least ten times. This chain links TRBV6-6 with TRBJ1-2; tentative D call: TRBD1 (5 bases). Looked up from germline, CDR1 is MNHNY and CDR2 is SVGAGI (reference sequence). There are 16 residues in the CDR3. V lost 7 bases and J lost 4, with 22 bases in between. The chain's CDR3 is CASNTGRPMGGYGYTF. The CDR3 DNA is TGTGCCAGCAACACGGGACGGCCGATGGGGGGCTATGGCTACACCTTC.